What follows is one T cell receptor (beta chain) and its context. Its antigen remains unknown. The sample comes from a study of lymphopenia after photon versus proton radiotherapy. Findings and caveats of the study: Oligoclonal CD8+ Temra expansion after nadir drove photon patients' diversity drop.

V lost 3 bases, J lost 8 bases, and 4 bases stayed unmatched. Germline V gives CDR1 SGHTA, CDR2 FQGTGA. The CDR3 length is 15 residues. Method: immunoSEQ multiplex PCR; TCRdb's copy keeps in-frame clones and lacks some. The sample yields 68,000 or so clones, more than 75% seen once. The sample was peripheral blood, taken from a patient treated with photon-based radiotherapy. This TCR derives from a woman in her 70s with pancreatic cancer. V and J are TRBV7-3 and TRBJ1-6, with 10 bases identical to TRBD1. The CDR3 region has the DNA TGTGCCAGCAGCTTGACAGGGGGCGTCGATTCACCCCTCCACTTT. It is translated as CASSLTGGVDSPLHF.